This is a list of T cell receptor beta chains from one sample in a study of CD8 T cells in Susac syndrome. TCRdb called the immunoSEQ multiplex PCR reads again in MiXCR, with one record for every CDR3 protein. The table records about 83,000 distinct CDR3 sequences, 95% of them present only once. The sequenced sample was CD8+ T cells from PBMCs. These receptor sequences come from a human donor with Susac syndrome. Both conserved end residues are part of each CDR3. The D gene is left open where the match is weak. Clone sizes are given selectively: once, few, many, or a class where the clone is expanded.

j_gene: TRBJ2-1
abundance: -
v_gene: TRBV6-5
d_gene: TRBD2
CDR3aa: CASSYGPLAGGPFEQFF
CDR3nt: TGTGCCAGCAGTTACGGACCACTAGCGGGAGGGCCTTTTGAGCAGTTCTTC

j_gene: TRBJ1-1
abundance: -
v_gene: TRBV30
d_gene: -
CDR3aa: CAWGAVNTEAFF
CDR3nt: TGTGCCTGGGGGGCAGTGAACACTGAAGCTTTCTTT

j_gene: TRBJ2-2
abundance: once
v_gene: TRBV19
d_gene: TRBD2
CDR3aa: CASSGLVLQLFF
CDR3nt: TGTGCCAGTTCGGGACTAGTCCTACAGCTGTTTTTT

j_gene: TRBJ2-7
abundance: -
v_gene: TRBV27
d_gene: TRBD1
CDR3aa: CAVIGGTGVEQYF
CDR3nt: TGTGCCGTGATTGGGGGGACAGGGGTCGAGCAGTACTTC

j_gene: TRBJ2-7
abundance: -
v_gene: TRBV20-1
d_gene: -
CDR3aa: CSASRASATYEQYF
CDR3nt: TGCAGTGCTAGTCGCGCTAGCGCCACCTACGAGCAGTACTTC

j_gene: TRBJ2-1
abundance: -
v_gene: TRBV27
d_gene: TRBD2
CDR3aa: CASSNLAGSSELYNEQFF
CDR3nt: TGTGCCAGCAGTAACCTAGCGGGGAGCTCCGAGTTGTACAATGAGCAGTTCTTC

j_gene: TRBJ2-7
abundance: -
v_gene: TRBV29-1
d_gene: -
CDR3aa: CSVESPTGQIHF
CDR3nt: TGCAGCGTTGAAAGCCCTACGGGACAAATACACTTC

j_gene: TRBJ2-1
abundance: -
v_gene: TRBV6-5
d_gene: -
CDR3aa: CASSYGSEQFF
CDR3nt: TGTGCCAGCAGTTACGGGTCGGAGCAGTTCTTC

j_gene: TRBJ2-3
abundance: -
v_gene: TRBV12-3/TRBV12-4
d_gene: -
CDR3aa: CASSFRFTDTQYF
CDR3nt: TGTGCCAGCAGTTTTCGGTTCACAGATACGCAGTATTTT

j_gene: TRBJ2-7
abundance: once
v_gene: TRBV5-1
d_gene: -
CDR3aa: CASSLPGPYEQYF
CDR3nt: TGCGCCAGCAGCTTGCCCGGACCCTACGAGCAGTACTTC

j_gene: TRBJ1-1
abundance: -
v_gene: TRBV19
d_gene: -
CDR3aa: CASRVTGSGTEAFF
CDR3nt: TGTGCCAGTAGGGTAACAGGGTCGGGCACTGAAGCTTTCTTT

j_gene: TRBJ2-7
abundance: -
v_gene: TRBV6-5
d_gene: -
CDR3aa: CASRARGGDYEQYF
CDR3nt: TGTGCGAGCAGGGCCAGGGGTGGGGACTACGAGCAGTACTTC

j_gene: TRBJ1-2
abundance: -
v_gene: TRBV20-1
d_gene: -
CDR3aa: CSARDQGRDGYTF
CDR3nt: TGCAGTGCTAGAGATCAAGGGCGCGATGGCTACACCTTC

j_gene: TRBJ1-1
abundance: -
v_gene: TRBV5-6
d_gene: -
CDR3aa: CASSLLEEEAFF
CDR3nt: TGTGCCAGCAGCTTGTTGGAAGAGGAAGCTTTCTTT

j_gene: TRBJ1-4
abundance: -
v_gene: TRBV24-1
d_gene: -
CDR3aa: CATSDNTTTNEKLFF
CDR3nt: TGTGCCACCAGTGACAACACCACAACTAATGAAAAACTGTTTTTT

j_gene: TRBJ2-7
abundance: -
v_gene: TRBV27
d_gene: TRBD1
CDR3aa: CASSPSRDSTYEQYF
CDR3nt: TGTGCCAGCAGTCCCAGCCGGGACAGCACCTACGAGCAGTACTTC

j_gene: TRBJ2-7
abundance: -
v_gene: TRBV14
d_gene: -
CDR3aa: CASSQSYEQYF
CDR3nt: TGTGCCAGCAGTCAATCCTACGAGCAGTACTTC

j_gene: TRBJ1-5
abundance: -
v_gene: TRBV7-2
d_gene: -
CDR3aa: CASSPDPSGTYQPQHF
CDR3nt: TGTGCCAGCAGCCCCGACCCCTCCGGGACGTATCAGCCCCAGCATTTT

j_gene: TRBJ1-1
abundance: -
v_gene: TRBV27
d_gene: -
CDR3aa: CASTLGTEAFF
CDR3nt: TGTGCCAGCACCCTGGGCACTGAAGCTTTCTTT

j_gene: TRBJ2-7
abundance: -
v_gene: TRBV5-6
d_gene: -
CDR3aa: CASSLAESTYEQYF
CDR3nt: TGTGCCAGCAGCTTAGCGGAGAGCACCTACGAGCAGTACTTC

j_gene: TRBJ2-5
abundance: -
v_gene: TRBV7-9
d_gene: TRBD1
CDR3aa: CASIKGDRDWTQYF
CDR3nt: TGTGCCAGCATCAAAGGGGACAGGGATTGGACCCAGTACTTC

j_gene: TRBJ2-7
abundance: -
v_gene: TRBV4-1
d_gene: TRBD1
CDR3aa: CASSQEGGRDYYEQYF
CDR3nt: TGCGCCAGCAGCCAAGAAGGGGGCAGGGATTACTACGAGCAGTACTTC

j_gene: TRBJ2-3
abundance: once
v_gene: TRBV30
d_gene: TRBD1
CDR3aa: CAWSGNRGVWPDTQYF
CDR3nt: TGTGCCTGGAGTGGTAACAGGGGTGTTTGGCCAGATACGCAGTATTTT

j_gene: TRBJ2-1
abundance: few
v_gene: TRBV7-9
d_gene: -
CDR3aa: CASYEGEQFF
CDR3nt: TGTGCCAGCTACGAGGGTGAGCAGTTCTTC

j_gene: TRBJ2-2
abundance: -
v_gene: TRBV4-1
d_gene: -
CDR3aa: CASSQDRGVAGELFF
CDR3nt: TGCGCCAGCAGCCAAGATAGGGGGGTCGCCGGGGAGCTGTTTTTT

j_gene: TRBJ2-3
abundance: -
v_gene: TRBV12-3/TRBV12-4
d_gene: TRBD2
CDR3aa: CATPWREGQYF
CDR3nt: TGTGCCACCCCCTGGAGGGAGGGGCAGTATTTT

j_gene: TRBJ2-5
abundance: -
v_gene: TRBV3-1
d_gene: TRBD2
CDR3aa: CASSQDRRLAGPIQETQYF
CDR3nt: TGTGCCAGCAGCCAAGATCGGCGGCTAGCGGGACCTATCCAAGAGACCCAGTACTTC

j_gene: TRBJ2-1
abundance: -
v_gene: TRBV7-9
d_gene: -
CDR3aa: CAGRRRSGNEQFF
CDR3nt: TGTGCCGGCCGCAGGAGATCGGGTAATGAGCAGTTCTTC

j_gene: TRBJ2-2
abundance: once
v_gene: TRBV9
d_gene: -
CDR3aa: CASSDPRTTTGELFF
CDR3nt: TGTGCCAGCAGCGACCCTAGGACAACCACCGGGGAGCTGTTTTTT

j_gene: TRBJ2-2
abundance: once
v_gene: TRBV9
d_gene: -
CDR3aa: CASSVAGQNTGELFF
CDR3nt: TGTGCCAGCAGCGTAGCTGGCCAAAACACCGGGGAGCTGTTTTTT

j_gene: TRBJ2-1
abundance: -
v_gene: TRBV20-1
d_gene: -
CDR3aa: CSAREGEQFF
CDR3nt: TGCAGTGCTAGAGAGGGTGAGCAGTTCTTC

j_gene: TRBJ2-5
abundance: -
v_gene: TRBV3-1
d_gene: TRBD1
CDR3aa: CASRATGGEETQYF
CDR3nt: TGTGCCAGCAGGGCGACAGGGGGCGAAGAGACCCAGTACTTC

j_gene: TRBJ2-1
abundance: few
v_gene: TRBV30
d_gene: TRBD2
CDR3aa: CAWRLAGTDNEQFF
CDR3nt: TGTGCCTGGAGACTAGCGGGAACGGATAATGAGCAGTTCTTC

j_gene: TRBJ2-1
abundance: -
v_gene: TRBV29-1
d_gene: TRBD2
CDR3aa: CSVLGERELNEQFF
CDR3nt: TGCAGCGTCCTTGGGGAGCGGGAACTAAATGAGCAGTTCTTC

j_gene: TRBJ1-5
abundance: once
v_gene: TRBV29-1
d_gene: -
CDR3aa: CSVGGNSNQPQHF
CDR3nt: TGCAGCGTTGGGGGGAATAGCAATCAGCCCCAGCATTTT

j_gene: TRBJ2-3
abundance: -
v_gene: TRBV12-3/TRBV12-4
d_gene: -
CDR3aa: CASSSGDRYTDTQYF
CDR3nt: TGTGCCAGCAGTTCCGGCGACAGGTACACAGATACGCAGTATTTT

j_gene: TRBJ1-1
abundance: -
v_gene: TRBV9
d_gene: TRBD1
CDR3aa: CASSVRTQGMDTEAFF
CDR3nt: TGTGCCAGCAGCGTGAGAACACAGGGGATGGACACTGAAGCTTTCTTT

j_gene: TRBJ2-7
abundance: -
v_gene: TRBV4-1
d_gene: TRBD2
CDR3aa: CASSGGAGAGEQYF
CDR3nt: TGCGCCAGCAGCGGAGGGGCGGGAGCGGGAGAGCAGTACTTC

j_gene: TRBJ1-1
abundance: -
v_gene: TRBV12-3/TRBV12-4
d_gene: -
CDR3aa: CASSFSSEAFF
CDR3nt: TGTGCCAGCAGTTTCAGCAGTGAAGCTTTCTTT

j_gene: TRBJ1-1
abundance: -
v_gene: TRBV12-3/TRBV12-4
d_gene: -
CDR3aa: CASSLAFGTREAFF
CDR3nt: TGTGCCAGCAGTTTAGCATTTGGGACACGTGAAGCTTTCTTT

j_gene: TRBJ2-7
abundance: -
v_gene: TRBV29-1
d_gene: -
CDR3aa: CSAYSGVYEQYF
CDR3nt: TGCAGCGCTTACTCGGGGGTCTACGAGCAGTACTTC

j_gene: TRBJ2-7
abundance: -
v_gene: TRBV9
d_gene: -
CDR3aa: CASSARETEQYF
CDR3nt: TGTGCCAGCAGCGCCCGGGAAACCGAGCAGTACTTC

j_gene: TRBJ2-7
abundance: -
v_gene: TRBV28
d_gene: -
CDR3aa: CASSARGSRREQYF
CDR3nt: TGTGCCAGCAGTGCCCGGGGCTCTAGGCGCGAGCAGTACTTC

j_gene: TRBJ2-5
abundance: -
v_gene: TRBV7-2
d_gene: TRBD2
CDR3aa: CASSLGLAKGETQYF
CDR3nt: TGTGCCAGCAGCTTAGGACTAGCAAAGGGAGAGACCCAGTACTTC

j_gene: TRBJ2-1
abundance: -
v_gene: TRBV2
d_gene: -
CDR3aa: CASGSSGEQFF
CDR3nt: TGTGCCAGCGGGTCGAGCGGTGAGCAGTTCTTC

j_gene: TRBJ1-3
abundance: -
v_gene: TRBV7-6
d_gene: -
CDR3aa: CASSLLGSGNTIYF
CDR3nt: TGTGCCAGCAGCCTCTTGGGCTCTGGAAACACCATATATTTT

j_gene: TRBJ2-7
abundance: -
v_gene: TRBV3-1
d_gene: TRBD2
CDR3aa: CASSRLAGGYEQYF
CDR3nt: TGTGCCAGCAGCCGCCTAGCGGGAGGGTACGAGCAGTACTTC

j_gene: TRBJ1-2
abundance: -
v_gene: TRBV5-1
d_gene: -
CDR3aa: CASSQGHSYGYTF
CDR3nt: TGCGCCAGCAGCCAGGGACATTCGTATGGCTACACCTTC

j_gene: TRBJ2-2
abundance: once
v_gene: TRBV4-3
d_gene: -
CDR3aa: CASSQDVAFTGELFF
CDR3nt: TGCGCCAGCAGCCAAGATGTAGCGTTCACCGGGGAGCTGTTTTTT

j_gene: TRBJ1-1
abundance: -
v_gene: TRBV30
d_gene: -
CDR3aa: CAWTLQGLNTEAFF
CDR3nt: TGTGCCTGGACGTTACAGGGTTTGAACACTGAAGCTTTCTTT

j_gene: TRBJ2-1
abundance: -
v_gene: TRBV30
d_gene: TRBD2
CDR3aa: CAWTGGTVEQFF
CDR3nt: TGTGCCTGGACCGGGGGGACGGTTGAGCAGTTCTTC

j_gene: TRBJ2-7
abundance: -
v_gene: TRBV29-1
d_gene: -
CDR3aa: CSVEVSSYEQYF
CDR3nt: TGCAGCGTTGAAGTCTCATCCTACGAGCAGTACTTC

j_gene: TRBJ2-7
abundance: -
v_gene: TRBV6-1
d_gene: -
CDR3aa: CASSESVEQYF
CDR3nt: TGTGCCAGCAGTGAAAGCGTTGAGCAGTACTTC

j_gene: TRBJ2-1
abundance: -
v_gene: TRBV6-4
d_gene: TRBD1
CDR3aa: CASSEAAGGGDEQFF
CDR3nt: TGTGCCAGCAGTGAGGCCGCAGGGGGCGGCGATGAGCAGTTCTTC